These 27 T cell receptor beta chains share one sample of origin, sequenced in a study of blood T cell repertoires in COVID-19. Libraries were prepared by immunoSEQ multiplex PCR; TCRdb keeps only in-frame clonotypes and omits some of them. Among around 300,000 clones, approximately 91% were seen once, and the ten largest hold less than 2%. Sequencing was done on a sample of PBMCs or T cells enriched from blood (not recorded which). The receptors come from a middle-aged woman who had recovered from COVID-19.

V and J are TRBV2 and TRBJ2-1; 8 nucleotides line up with TRBD2. CDR3 length: 17 residues. The germline V gene has CDR1 SNHLY and CDR2 FYNNEI. The ends lost 6 bases at V and 1 base at J; junction bases unmatched: 11. Here the CDR3 DNA reads TGTGCCAGCAGACAATCCCAGCGGGGGAGATCCTACAATGAGCAGTTCTTC. It encodes CASRQSQRGRSYNEQFF.

V is TRBV19 and J is TRBJ2-3; D call uncertain. V dropped 3 bases and J dropped 6 bases, with 7 bases sitting between them. Germline assignment: CDR1 LNHDA and CDR2 SQIVND (reference sequence). There are 12 residues in the CDR3. The CDR3 DNA reads as TGTGCCAGTAGTATTACCGGGGATACGCAGTATTTT. It is translated as CASSITGDTQYF.

The gene calls are TRBV30 and TRBJ1-4; TRBD1 matches 7 bases. V gave up 2 bases and J gave up 8 bases; unmatched junction bases: 8. The length of the CDR3 is 14 residues. Germline values: CDR1 GTSNPN, CDR2 SVGIG (reference sequence). CDR3 region: CAWSKNRGREKLFF. CDR3 DNA sequence: TGTGCCTGGAGTAAGAACAGGGGAAGAGAAAAACTGTTTTTT.

The V gene is TRBV4-1, the J gene TRBJ2-7; tentative D call: TRBD1 (7 bases). Trimming shortened V by 4 bases and J by 3 bases, and 19 bases separated the two germline ends. The CDR3 runs to 16 residues. The V gene's germline CDR1 is MGHRA and CDR2 YSYEKL. CDR3 DNA sequence: TGCGCCAGCAGCCGAATAGGAGGGACAGAACACTACGAGCAGTACTTC. As protein: CASSRIGGTEHYEQYF.

The V call is TRBV18, the J call TRBJ1-1, with D uncertain. Deletions cut 0 bases from V and 2 bases from J, with 4 bases between. The CDR3 has 13 residues. Germline CDR1 KGHSH, CDR2 LQKENI. CDR3 sequence (DNA): TGTGCCAGCTCACCACCTCCTAACACTGAAGCTTTCTTT. Its translation: CASSPPPNTEAFF. Looking up the rest from reference TRBV18 and TRBJ1-1 gives the full variable domain: NAGVMQNPRHLVRRRGQEARLRCSPMKGHSHVYWYRQLPEEGLKFMVYLQKENIIDESGMPKERFSAEFPKEGPSILRIQQVVRGDSAAYFCASSPPPNTEAFFGQGTRLTVV.

V is TRBV18 and J is TRBJ1-1; D is ambiguous. This CDR3 region has 16 residues. V gave up 0 bases and J gave up 0 bases, with 11 bases separating them. Looked up from germline, CDR1 is KGHSH and CDR2 is LQKENI. The CDR3 DNA sequence: TGTGCCAGCTCACCACCGCGGGGAGGGATGAACACTGAAGCTTTCTTT. Translation: CASSPPRGGMNTEAFF.

The chain combines TRBV5-4 with TRBJ2-1; 8 nucleotides match TRBD2. Losses at the gene ends were 5 bases for V and 4 bases for J; bases not matched to a gene: 5. Germline CDR1 SGHNT, CDR2 YYREEE (reference sequence). The CDR3 extends over 14 amino acids. CDR3 sequence: CASRRGGGYNEQFF. CDR3 DNA: TGTGCCAGCAGACGGGGGGGAGGTTACAATGAGCAGTTCTTC.

V is TRBV9 and J is TRBJ2-1, with TRBD2 matching over 11 bases. In germline, CDR1 is SGDLS, CDR2 YYNGEE. V lost 1 base and J lost 6; bases outside the gene matches: 0. The CDR3 runs to 14 residues. CDR3 sequence (DNA): TGTGCCAGCAGCGTACTAGCGGGAGGCAATGAGCAGTTCTTC. It yields the protein CASSVLAGGNEQFF.

The chain has TRBV6-6 and TRBJ2-2, with a possible D match to TRBD1 (5 bases). The CDR3 is 14 amino acids. In germline, CDR1 is MNHNY, CDR2 SVGAGI (reference sequence). With 3 bases removed from V and 5 bases from J, the gap between germline ends came to 10 bases. The CDR3 protein is CASSYNRRTGELFF. The CDR3, as DNA: TGTGCCAGCAGTTATAACAGGAGAACCGGGGAGCTGTTTTTT.

The chain uses TRBV7-2 and TRBJ1-5; D possibly corresponds to TRBD1 (6 bases). The V end lost 4 bases, the J end lost 0 bases, and 16 bases lay between the germline ends. The CDR3 spans 17 residues. CDR1 is SGHTA and CDR2 is FQGNSA in the germline V gene. CDR3: CASSSRGSFYSNQPQHF. DNA of the CDR3: TGTGCCAGCAGCTCTAGGGGGTCGTTCTATAGCAATCAGCCCCAGCATTTT.

The V call is TRBV7-2, the J call TRBJ2-7; 7 nucleotides match TRBD2. Trimming cost V 5 bases and J 2 bases; bases outside gene matches: 9. The CDR3 contains 15 residues. Germline V lookup: CDR1 SGHTA, CDR2 FQGNSA. In DNA form, the CDR3 reads TGTGCCAGCAGCGTAACCGGGACTACCACCTACGAGCAGTACTTC. Encoded protein: CASSVTGTTTYEQYF.

This clone appeared once. The gene calls are TRBV3-1 (or the pseudogene TRBV3-2) and TRBJ2-6; 10 nucleotides agree with TRBD1. CDR1 is LGHDT and CDR2 is YNNKEL in the germline V gene (reference sequence). The ends lost 2 bases at V and 0 bases at J; junction bases unmatched: 7. This CDR3 has 19 residues. CDR3 loop: CASSQTGQGRVSGANVLTF. CDR3 coding DNA: TGTGCCAGCAGCCAAACGGGACAGGGGAGGGTCTCTGGGGCCAACGTCCTGACTTTC.

Concerning this clone itself: One end of the junction is discordant with germline, which a read error may explain. The rearrangement links TRBV12-5 to TRBJ2-1; tentatively, D is TRBD1 (7 bases). The CDR3 has 13 amino acids. Germline V gene sequence: CDR1 LGHNT, CDR2 FRNRAP. CDR3 region: CASGLGDRAGKIF. The CDR3 region has the DNA TGTGCTAGTGGTTTGGGGGACAGAGCGGGTAAGATCTTC.

The chain employs TRBV20-1 and TRBJ1-2, with TRBD1 as a possible D gene (6 bases). V was clipped by 3 bases and J by 8 bases, with 19 bases between them. The CDR3 consists of 14 residues. Germline V gives CDR1 DFQATT, CDR2 SNEGSKA (reference sequence). Here the CDR3 DNA reads TGCAGTGCTAGTCAGGGGCCGGGTATAGGAGGCTACACCTTC. It encodes CSASQGPGIGGYTF.

The V gene is TRBV10-3, the J gene TRBJ2-7; tentatively, D is TRBD1 (6 bases). Trimming took off 2 bases at V and 4 bases at J, with 15 bases between the two ends. In germline, CDR1 is ENHRY, CDR2 SYGVKD. The CDR3 contains 15 residues. The CDR3 spells CAISERQGLGYEQYF. Here the CDR3 DNA reads TGTGCCATCAGTGAGCGGCAGGGGCTGGGGTACGAGCAGTACTTC.

This rearrangement joins TRBV9 to TRBJ2-1, with 12 bases aligning to TRBD2. The CDR3 covers 15 residues. With V trimmed by 4 bases and J by 8 bases, 7 bases remained unmatched. The germline CDR1 and CDR2 sequences are SGDLS and YYNGEE. The CDR3 here is CASSKLAGGLDEQFF. DNA for the CDR3: TGTGCCAGCAGCAAACTAGCGGGAGGTCTGGATGAGCAGTTCTTC.

This sequence joins TRBV24-1 and TRBJ2-5; TRBD1 matches 8 bases. Germline CDR1 reads KGHDR; CDR2 reads SFDVKD. V gave up 5 bases and J gave up 2 bases; unmatched junction bases: 6. The CDR3 runs 15 residues. The CDR3: CATSATDRGQETQYF. The CDR3 DNA follows: TGTGCCACCAGTGCGACAGACAGGGGACAAGAGACCCAGTACTTC.

The genes are TRBV28 and TRBJ1-2, with 8 bases fitting TRBD1. Trimming took 5 bases from V and 4 from J; bases not matched to a gene: 9. The CDR3 length is 15 residues. Germline assignment: CDR1 MDHEN and CDR2 SYDVKM. The CDR3 protein is CASSDGRGLGYGYTF. CDR3 coding DNA: TGTGCCAGCAGTGACGGCAGGGGGCTTGGCTATGGCTACACCTTC.

The rearrangement joins TRBV7-3 to TRBJ2-1, with D possibly being TRBD1 (6 bases). The ends were cut back, 5 bases at V and 7 bases at J, with 12 bases in the middle. Germline V CDR1 and CDR2: SGHTA, FQGTGA. This CDR3 region has 13 residues. DNA for the CDR3: TGTGCCAGCAGCAGATACAGGGAAAATGAGCAGTTCTTC. Its protein product is CASSRYRENEQFF.

This clone appeared once. This chain uses TRBV7-9 with TRBJ2-7; 9 bases align to TRBD2. Germline trimming cut 5 bases from V and 1 base from J; bases unmatched to any gene: 6. From germline, CDR1 is SEHNR and CDR2 FQNEAQ (reference sequence). The CDR3 length is 15 residues. In DNA form, the CDR3 reads TGTGCCAGCAGCCTTATGACTAGCGGATCCTACGAGCAGTACTTC. Protein sequence: CASSLMTSGSYEQYF.

This clone was detected a few times. An end of the junction does not agree with germline; a read error may underlie this. The rearrangement joins TRBV12-3 or TRBV12-4 to TRBJ2-7, with 12 bases matching TRBD2. The CDR3 contains 12 residues. CDR3 protein: CASSPGLAGPIF. In DNA form, the CDR3 reads TGTGCCAGCAGTCCAGGACTAGCGGGGCCCATCTTC.

The chain has TRBV7-3 and TRBJ2-1; D may be TRBD1 (5 bases). Germline V gene lookup returns CDR1 SGHTA and CDR2 FQGTGA. The V gene lost 5 bases and the J gene lost 11 bases, with 16 bases spanning the gap. The length of the CDR3 is 13 residues. Here the CDR3 reads CASSPSVSGKQFF. The CDR3 DNA sequence: TGTGCCAGCAGCCCAAGTGTTTCAGGGAAGCAGTTCTTC.

This clone was observed a single time. The genes are TRBV4-2 and TRBJ1-2; 7 bases map to TRBD1. Germline lookup yields CDR1 LGHNA and CDR2 YNFKEQ. The CDR3 loop spans 15 amino acids. Trimming at V came to 3 bases and at J to 8 bases, leaving 12 bases not matched to a gene. The CDR3 loop is CASSQGSTGREGYTF. The CDR3 bases are TGTGCCAGCAGCCAGGGTTCGACAGGGAGAGAGGGCTACACCTTC.

This clone was detected a few times. The DNA of the CDR3 is TGTGCCAGCAGCTTATACGAGGAAAACACCATATATTTT. It codes for CASSLYEENTIYF. This chain links TRBV7-6 with TRBJ1-3; D remains ambiguous. Germline V gives CDR1 SGHVS, CDR2 FNYEAQ. The length of the CDR3 is 13 residues. The V gene lost 2 bases and the J gene lost 6 bases, with 8 bases spanning the gap.

The genes are TRBV18 and TRBJ1-2; TRBD1 might be the D (5 bases). The CDR3 is made up of 15 amino acids. V was shortened by 3 bases and J by 1 base, with 12 bases between the two germline ends. Looked up from germline, CDR1 is KGHSH and CDR2 is LQKENI. The CDR3 here is CASSPSQQDNYGYTF. The CDR3 DNA is TGTGCCAGCTCACCCTCACAACAGGATAACTATGGCTACACCTTC.

J is TRBJ2-5 and V is TRBV5-4, with TRBD2 matching 10 bases. In germline, CDR1 is SGHNT, CDR2 YYREEE (reference sequence). The CDR3 has 15 amino acids. The ends lost 4 bases at V and 4 bases at J; junction bases unmatched: 7. CDR3 amino acids: CASSVAGGRGETQYF. The CDR3 DNA follows: TGTGCCAGCAGCGTAGCGGGGGGCCGGGGAGAGACCCAGTACTTC.

This chain links TRBV18 with TRBJ1-2; D is undetermined. V lost 8 bases to trimming and J lost 4 bases, with 20 bases between them. CDR3 size: 15 residues. CDR1 and CDR2 from the germline V gene are KGHSH and LQKENI. For the CDR3, the DNA is TGTGCCAGCACCACCTCTCGGGAAGGTAGCTATGGCTACACCTTC. This translates into CASTTSREGSYGYTF.